Presented here are 26 T cell receptor beta chains from one specimen sequenced in a study of immune heterogeneity within non-small cell lung tumors. Multiplex PCR amplified the TCR beta CDR3 region. Its first round ran for roughly 9 cycles with 32 V and 13 J primers. MiXCR, run by TCRdb on the multiplex PCR reads, gives a single entry per CDR3 protein. The sample holds roughly 4,000 distinct CDR3 sequences; about 24% are singletons and the top ten take 8.5% to 10%. For each sample, template was approximately 640 ng of bulk tumor genomic DNA. Widely spaced biopsies, several per primary tumor, were obtained at surgery. Newly diagnosed with untreated non-small cell lung cancer, the patients underwent curative surgery. The sequenced sample was lung tumor tissue. The source of these receptors is a middle-aged man with non-small cell lung cancer.

By share of the sample, this clonotype is medium-sized (0.01 to 0.1%). This chain uses TRBV20-1 with TRBJ2-7; D remains unclear. V lost 1 base and J 0 bases, leaving 13 bases between the germline ends. This CDR3 comprises 15 residues. Germline V CDR1 and CDR2: DFQATT, SNEGSKA (reference sequence). The CDR3 reads CSARALGYSSYEQYF. The CDR3 DNA is TGCAGTGCTAGAGCCTTAGGGTACAGCTCCTACGAGCAGTACTTC.

V and J are TRBV14 and TRBJ2-7, with D perhaps matching TRBD2 (6 bases). Trimming cost V 1 base and J 7 bases, with 14 bases left between them. Germline V gene lookup returns CDR1 SGHDN and CDR2 FVKESK. The CDR3 has 14 amino acids. CDR3 nucleotide sequence: TGTGCCAGCAGCCAAGCCCGCTTGGCGGGGGAGCAGTACTTC. It encodes CASSQARLAGEQYF.

Worth noting for this clonotype: The junction departs from the called germline gene at one end, perhaps through a read error. The CDR3 DNA follows: TGTGCCAGCAGCTTCTCATGGGGCTACGAGCATTACTTC. As protein: CASSFSWGYEHYF. The genes are TRBV7-8 and TRBJ2-7, with a possible D match to TRBD1 (5 bases). This CDR3 comprises 13 residues. Per germline, CDR1 SGHVS and CDR2 FQNEAQ.

As for this clonotype: A junction boundary mismatches the germline segment, possibly from a read error. V and J are TRBV7-8 and TRBJ1-6; TRBD1 aligns across 9 bases. Germline CDR1 reads SGHVS; CDR2 reads FQNEAQ. This CDR3 spans 17 amino acids. CDR3 coding DNA: TGTGACAGCAGCTTTGGGATACAGGGGGCCTATAATTCACACCTCCACTTT. Its translation is CDSSFGIQGAYNSHLHF.

Worth noting for this clonotype: The germline gene is not matched at one end of the junction; a read error may be the cause. The chain couples TRBV12-3 or TRBV12-4 to TRBJ2-2, with D possibly matching TRBD1 (6 bases). This CDR3 spans 18 amino acids. DNA of the CDR3: TGTGCCAGCATTCTCGGACTTAACAGGGTTACGAACACCGGGGAGCTGTCTTTT. It encodes CASILGLNRVTNTGELSF.

This clonotype is medium-sized (0.01 to 0.1%) in the sample. The rearrangement links TRBV11-2 to TRBJ2-3; the match to TRBD2 covers 7 bases. After removal of 0 bases from V and 1 base from J, the junction contained 7 bases not matched to a gene. The length of the CDR3 is 17 residues. The germline gives CDR1 SGHAT, CDR2 FQNNGV. CDR3 sequence: CASSLDPAGVGTDTQYF. CDR3 sequence (DNA): TGTGCCAGCAGCTTAGATCCGGCGGGAGTGGGCACAGATACGCAGTATTTT.

A word on this clonotype: This may be a read error: a much more frequent sequence differs by one nucleotide. V usage is TRBV9 and J usage is TRBJ2-5; tentatively, D is TRBD2 (5 bases). This CDR3 is built from 13 residues. CDR1 SGDLS and CDR2 YYNGEE come from the germline V gene. V was trimmed by 4 bases and J by 5 bases, leaving 12 bases between them. CDR3 sequence: CASSPPEGETQYF. In nucleotides, the CDR3 is TGTGCCAGCAGCCCCCCTGAGGGCGAGACCCAGTACTTC.

As concerns this clonotype: This could be a read error, since a much larger clone is one nucleotide away. The chain has TRBV11-1 and TRBJ2-3; TRBD2 aligns across 9 bases. The V segment lost 5 bases and the J segment 6 bases; nucleotides outside the gene matches: 9. From germline, CDR1 is SGHAT and CDR2 FQDESV (reference sequence). There are 15 residues in the CDR3. As DNA, the CDR3 is TGTGCCAGCAGCCCCGGACTAGCGAGGGGGGATACGCAGTATTTT. This codes for CASSPGLARGDTQYF.

By frequency in the sample, this clonotype is medium-sized. The chain has TRBV5-1 and TRBJ2-2; 9 bases agree with TRBD1. The junction had 7 bases not matched to a gene; V was cut back by 4 bases and J by 6 bases. This CDR3 is built from 15 residues. Germline CDR1 reads SGHRS; CDR2 reads YFSETQ. The CDR3 here is CASSGGTGTAGELFF. In nucleotides, the CDR3 is TGCGCCAGCAGCGGCGGGACAGGGACCGCCGGGGAGCTGTTTTTT.

Regarding this clonotype: A much bigger clone sits one base away, suggesting this may be a read error. The chain carries TRBV5-1 and TRBJ2-4; TRBD2 matches at 7 bases. Germline V gene data show CDR1 as SGHRS and CDR2 as YFSETQ. The V gene end was trimmed by 0 bases and the J gene end by 9 bases; junction bases not matched to a gene: 15. This CDR3 spans 17 amino acids. This CDR3 reads CASSLASGGGPVTIQYF. The CDR3 bases are TGCGCCAGCAGCTTGGCCTCTGGGGGAGGGCCGGTCACCATTCAGTACTTC.

By proportion, this clonotype is hyperexpanded. V is TRBV6-5 and J is TRBJ1-6; unclear D gene. Germline V CDR1 and CDR2: MNHEY, SVGAGI. This CDR3 region has 16 residues. V lost 0 bases, J lost 7 bases, and 13 bases lay in between. In nucleotides, the CDR3 is TGTGCCAGCAGTTACTCGACTTTGGGAAACAATTCACCCCTCCACTTT. Encoded protein: CASSYSTLGNNSPLHF.

To note about this clonotype: The junction departs from germline at one end; a sequencing error may be responsible. This chain joins TRBV28 and TRBJ2-1, with 8 nucleotides matching TRBD1. The CDR3 extends over 15 amino acids. Germline-derived CDR1 and CDR2 are MDHEN and SYDVKM. The CDR3 DNA follows: TGTGTCAGCAGGAGACAGGGGAAATCATGGAATGAGCAGTTCTTC. The encoded protein is CVSRRQGKSWNEQFF.

Relative to its sample, this clonotype is medium-sized. The rearrangement links TRBV19 to TRBJ1-2, with 9 bases that match TRBD1. CDR1 is LNHDA and CDR2 is SQIVND in the germline V gene (reference sequence). Trimming removed 3 bases from V and 4 bases from J; junction bases left unmatched: 6. This CDR3 spans 15 amino acids. The CDR3 reads CASSIGTGRIYGYTF. As DNA, the CDR3 is TGTGCCAGTAGTATTGGGACAGGGAGGATCTATGGCTACACCTTC.

This clonotype was picked up one time. The junction shows a germline mismatch at one end, possibly a read error. This sequence joins TRBV5-1 and TRBJ2-2; 10 nucleotides match TRBD2. The CDR3 loop spans 15 amino acids. Per germline, CDR1 SGHRS and CDR2 YFSETQ. CDR3 region: CSSSYLAGADGELFF. The CDR3 DNA follows: TGCTCCAGCAGCTACCTAGCGGGAGCTGACGGGGAGCTGTTTTTT.

This clonotype was recorded at least ten times. V usage is TRBV5-4 and J usage is TRBJ1-2, with 10 bases matching TRBD1. In germline, CDR1 is SGHNT, CDR2 YYREEE (reference sequence). This CDR3 has 18 residues. The ends lost 3 bases at V and 4 bases at J; junction bases unmatched: 15. The CDR3 reads CASSSLAWTGGYFYGYTF. In nucleotides, the CDR3 is TGTGCCAGCAGCTCCCTAGCTTGGACAGGGGGGTACTTCTATGGCTACACCTTC.

This clonotype is termed medium-sized. The rearrangement links TRBV29-1 to TRBJ1-2, with D hard to call. Deletions cut 6 bases from V and 8 bases from J, with 19 bases between. Germline assignment: CDR1 SQVTM and CDR2 ANQGSEA. The CDR3 has 13 amino acids. The DNA for the CDR3 is TGCAGCGTCGATAAAACGTCTGCGGGGGGCTACACCTTC. Protein: CSVDKTSAGGYTF. Filled out from reference TRBV29-1 and TRBJ1-2, the complete variable domain reads SAVISQKPSRDICQRGTSLTIQCQVDSQVTMMFWYRQQPGQSLTLIATANQGSEATYESGFVIDKFPISRPNLTFSTLTVSNMSPEDSSIYLCSVDKTSAGGYTFGSGTRLTVV.

This clonotype is termed large. V gene TRBV7-8 combines with J gene TRBJ1-4, with D tentatively TRBD1 (6 bases). Germline V gives CDR1 SGHVS, CDR2 FQNEAQ. This CDR3 is built from 14 residues. V gave up 1 base and J gave up 6 bases, with 9 bases separating them. CDR3: CASSLVAGDEKLFF. The CDR3 bases are TGTGCCAGCAGCTTAGTTGCAGGGGATGAAAAACTGTTTTTT.

In the case of this clonotype: A read error may be the cause here, since a much bigger clone is one base away. The chain links TRBV20-1 to TRBJ2-4; tentative D call: TRBD2 (5 bases). The CDR3 spans 13 residues. Germline assignment: CDR1 DFQATT and CDR2 SNEGSKA (reference sequence). V shed 4 bases and J shed 8 bases, with 15 bases lying between them. This chain's CDR3 is CSANLGSGDIQYF. The CDR3, as DNA: TGCAGTGCTAATCTGGGGAGTGGGGACATTCAGTACTTC.

Only a few counts were recorded for this clonotype. A much larger clone lies one base from this, so it may be a read error. The rearrangement uses TRBV7-2 and TRBJ1-1; TRBD1 matches at 7 bases. Germline V gene lookup returns CDR1 SGHTA and CDR2 FQGNSA. This CDR3 spans 14 amino acids. The CDR3 DNA reads TGTGCCAGCAGGTCCCAGGGGGTGATCACTGGAGCTTTCTTT. Its translation is CASRSQGVITGAFF.

By share, this clonotype counts as medium-sized. The chain carries TRBV6-1 and TRBJ2-5; 7 nucleotides line up with TRBD2. Germline V gene lookup returns CDR1 MNHNS and CDR2 SASEGT. The CDR3 is made up of 16 amino acids. J lost 5 bases, V lost 2 bases, and 11 bases had no gene match. This CDR3 is CASSESLARSSETQYF. CDR3 coding DNA: TGTGCCAGCAGTGAATCACTAGCGCGGAGTAGTGAGACCCAGTACTTC.

This clonotype is deemed medium-sized. The chain recombines TRBV6-5 with TRBJ1-2; 11 bases map to TRBD1. The V gene end was trimmed by 0 bases and the J gene end by 7 bases; junction bases not matched to a gene: 7. The CDR3 spans 16 residues. The germline gives CDR1 MNHEY, CDR2 SVGAGI. CDR3 sequence (DNA): TGTGCCAGCAGTTACTCAAGGACAGGGGGCTTAGCTGGCTACACCTTC. Its protein is CASSYSRTGGLAGYTF.

Judged by abundance, this clonotype is medium-sized. This chain links TRBV12-5 with TRBJ2-5, with TRBD2 identical over 9 bases. CDR1 and CDR2 from the germline V gene are LGHNT and FRNRAP. The CDR3 is made up of 17 amino acids. Trimming cost V 0 bases and J 4 bases; bases outside gene matches: 9. The CDR3 sequence: CASGLVTGSGGLETQYF. CDR3 nucleotide sequence: TGTGCTAGTGGTTTGGTAACGGGTAGCGGGGGCCTAGAGACCCAGTACTTC.

By sample share, this clonotype is medium-sized. One end of the junction fails to match germline, which may point to a read error. The chain joins TRBV5-1 to TRBJ1-4; D call uncertain. The CDR3 covers 13 residues. From germline, CDR1 is SGHRS and CDR2 YFSETQ. CDR3 nucleotide sequence: TGCGCCAGCAGTTTGGACACTAATGAAAAACTGTTTTTT. Its translation: CASSLDTNEKLFF. The complete variable domain, with remaining parts taken from reference TRBV5-1 and TRBJ1-4, reads KAGVTQTPRYLIKTRGQQVTLSCSPISGHRSVSWYQQTPGQGLQFLFEYFSETQRNKGNFPGRFSGRQFSNSRSEMNVSTLELGDSALYLCASSLDTNEKLFFGSGTQLSVL.

This clonotype is labeled medium-sized (0.01 to 0.1%). The chain joins TRBV27 to TRBJ1-2; 8 nucleotides line up with TRBD1. Germline CDR1 MNHEY, CDR2 SMNVEV (reference sequence). The V segment lost 4 bases and the J segment 7 bases; nucleotides outside the gene matches: 11. The CDR3 runs 15 residues. CDR3: CASSSRGVRGPGYTF. CDR3 coding DNA: TGTGCCAGCAGTTCCCGCGGGGTCAGGGGGCCTGGCTACACCTTC.

This clonotype was picked up one time. At one of its ends the junction is not consistent with the germline gene, which may arise from a read error. The chain recombines TRBV18 with TRBJ2-2, with TRBD2 as a possible D gene (6 bases). The CDR3 loop spans 17 amino acids. Per germline, CDR1 KGHSH and CDR2 LQKENI. As DNA, the CDR3 is TGTGCCAGCTCACCTCTCCGGGCAGACTTGGCCGGCGGGGACCTGCTTTTT. Its protein is CASSPLRADLAGGDLLF. Filled out from reference TRBV18 and TRBJ2-2, the complete variable domain reads NAGVMQNPRHLVRRRGQEARLRCSPMKGHSHVYWYRQLPEEGLKFMVYLQKENIIDESGMPKERFSAEFPKEGPSILRIQQVVRGDSAAYFCASSPLRADLAGGDLLFGEGSRLTVL.

This clonotype was seen repeatedly, ten times or more. The chain has TRBV19 and TRBJ1-1; D perhaps matches TRBD1 (6 bases). V was clipped by 6 bases and J by 6 bases, with 20 bases between them. Germline V gives CDR1 LNHDA, CDR2 SQIVND (reference sequence). This CDR3 spans 15 amino acids. In DNA form, the CDR3 reads TGTGCCAGTAGACAGGGCAAGGACTTCGGGGCTGAAGCTTTCTTT. As protein: CASRQGKDFGAEAFF.